This T cell receptor beta chain was observed in a study of T cells in Graves' hyperthyroidism and ophthalmopathy. General study findings and limits: Model-based prediction identified ophthalmopathy a median roughly 6.1 months prior to its onset. Stable hyperthyroidism was separated from ophthalmopathy by a model based on 13 V-J features. Among clonotypes expanded in thyroid above 0.001, most were also found in blood.

Amplified TCR beta CDR3 regions derived from RNA transcripts. HTBI primers were the set used in a first-round RT-PCR of the TCR CDR3. TCRdb processed the multiplex PCR reads anew with MiXCR; each CDR3 protein has one entry. Seen here are some 490,000 distinct CDR3 sequences, 20% to 25% observed once, and the top ten hold less than 65%. V lost 0 bases and J lost 3; bases outside the gene matches: 5. Per the germline V gene, CDR1 is LGHDT and CDR2 is YNNKEL (reference sequence). The CDR3 sequence is 17 residues long. Uncontrolled infections, other autoimmune diseases, pregnancy or lactation led to exclusion of patients. On this clonotype: Its antigen is not known.

The chain uses TRBV3-1 and TRBJ1-3; 10 bases are a match to TRBD1. The sequencing sample was made of blood. The receptor was isolated from a woman in her seventies with Graves' ophthalmopathy. The CDR3 DNA sequence: TGTGCCAGCAGCCAAGACGTTGGGACAGGGGTTGGAAACACCATATATTTT. This gives the protein CASSQDVGTGVGNTIYF. Supplemented by reference TRBV3-1 and TRBJ1-3, the full variable domain reads DTAVSQTPKYLVTQMGNDKSIKCEQNLGHDTMYWYKQDSKKFLKIMFSYNNKELIINETVPNRFSPKSPDKAHLNLHINSLELGDSAVYFCASSQDVGTGVGNTIYFGEGSWLTVV.